The present T cell receptor (beta chain) was sequenced within a study of control samples from healthy donors and cancer patients. TCRdb's copy holds only in-frame clones and misses some; the assay was immunoSEQ multiplex PCR. Of roughly 120,000 clones in the sample, approximately 95% were seen once. With 4 bases clipped from V and 10 bases from J, the junction kept 14 bases outside the gene matches. The CDR3 spans 16 residues. Germline values: CDR1 SEHNR, CDR2 FQNEAQ (reference sequence). The sequence was obtained from a man younger than 45 in good health. Sequencing was carried out using blood. The genes are TRBV7-9 and TRBJ2-7, with 12 bases identical to TRBD2. The CDR3 loop is CASSSTRGTSGSEQYF. CDR3 in DNA: TGTGCCAGCAGCTCCACCCGGGGGACTAGCGGGTCGGAACAGTACTTC.